This entry lists 8 T cell receptor beta chains sequenced from one sample in a study of a mutant IDH1 vaccine in newly diagnosed glioma. The repertoire was sequenced with immunoSEQ multiplex PCR; TCRdb's copy has only in-frame clones and lacks some. The data contain under 85,000 clones, 75% to 90% of them singletons. Stated time point: week 23, last vaccination. The content of each vaccine dose was 300 ug of mutant IDH1 20-mer peptide, and topical imiquimod accompanied it. Their target antigens are unknown. The material sequenced was PBMCs, taken from a glioma patient whose treatment included an IDH1 peptide vaccine. All receptors come from a woman aged 50 to 65 with glioma.

Comment on this clone: In the same sample, other DNA sequences code for this CDR3. The chain uses TRBV9 and TRBJ2-1; no reliable D call. Germline V gene sequence: CDR1 SGDLS, CDR2 YYNGEE. This CDR3 has 15 residues. V was cut by 0 bases and J by 0 bases, with 7 bases left in between. Here the CDR3 DNA reads TGTGCCAGCAGCGTAGCTGGAGACTCCTACAATGAGCAGTTCTTC. As protein: CASSVAGDSYNEQFF.

The chain has TRBV6-1 and TRBJ1-1; no definite D call. CDR1 and CDR2 from the germline V gene are MNHNS and SASEGT. V was clipped by 7 bases and J by 11 bases, with 26 bases between them. The length of the CDR3 is 15 residues. CDR3 DNA sequence: TGTGCCAGCATCCCTACCGACTATACCGCCTTTGGGGCTTTCTTT. This translates into CASIPTDYTAFGAFF.

The genes are TRBV28 and TRBJ2-6; D gene unclear. This CDR3 is built from 18 residues. V dropped 4 bases and J dropped 1 base, with 17 bases sitting between them. CDR1 MDHEN and CDR2 SYDVKM come from the germline V gene. CDR3: CASSSPASSGSGANVLTF. As DNA, the CDR3 is TGTGCCAGCAGTTCCCCCGCGTCTAGTGGGTCTGGGGCCAACGTCCTGACTTTC.

This chain links TRBV19 with TRBJ2-1; TRBD2 aligns across 8 bases. J lost 3 bases, V lost 7 bases, and 8 bases had no gene match. CDR1 and CDR2 from the germline V gene are LNHDA and SQIVND (reference sequence). This CDR3 is 15 amino acids long. This CDR3 is CASMASGSVYNEQFF. DNA for the CDR3: TGTGCCAGTATGGCGAGCGGGAGCGTCTACAATGAGCAGTTCTTC.

V and J are TRBV5-4 and TRBJ1-4; D gene ambiguous. CDR1 is SGHNT, CDR2 YYREEE, per germline (reference sequence). V lost 3 bases, J lost 0 bases, and 12 bases lay in between. CDR3 length: 16 residues. The CDR3 region has the DNA TGTGCCAGCAGCTCGGGGAAGTCAGCAACTAATGAAAAACTGTTTTTT. As protein: CASSSGKSATNEKLFF. Full variable domain (remainder filled in from reference TRBV5-4 and TRBJ1-4): ETGVTQSPTHLIKTRGQQVTLRCSSQSGHNTVSWYQQALGQGPQFIFQYYREEENGRGNFPPRFSGLQFPNYSSELNVNALELDDSALYLCASSSGKSATNEKLFFGSGTQLSVL.

The J gene is TRBJ2-1, the V gene TRBV7-3, with TRBD2 identical over 10 bases. V gave up 5 bases and J gave up 1 base; unmatched junction bases: 2. The CDR3 consists of 15 residues. CDR1 and CDR2 from the germline V gene are SGHTA and FQGTGA. The CDR3, as DNA: TGTGCCAGCAGCCAGACTAGCGGGTCCTACAATGAGCAGTTCTTC. It yields the protein CASSQTSGSYNEQFF.

The chain combines TRBV6-5 with TRBJ1-1; no clear D gene. Germline CDR1 and CDR2: MNHEY and SVGAGI. There are 14 residues in the CDR3. V was pared by 0 bases and J by 3 bases, with 8 bases between. The CDR3 nucleotides are TGTGCCAGCAGTTACTCGGGTGGAGACACTGAAGCTTTCTTT. Protein: CASSYSGGDTEAFF.

This chain links TRBV5-1 with TRBJ2-1, with D perhaps TRBD1 or TRBD2 (5 bases each). The CDR3 sequence is 14 residues long. CDR1 SGHRS and CDR2 YFSETQ come from the germline V gene. Trimming took off 6 bases at V and 7 bases at J, with 17 bases between the two ends. CDR3 in DNA: TGCGCCAGCACCCGAACCGGTGGGGGAAATGAGCAGTTCTTC. Protein sequence: CASTRTGGGNEQFF.